A single sample gave rise to the 10 T cell receptor beta chains below, sequenced in a study of cytomegalovirus exposure and HLA in healthy donors. Use of 60 Vbeta and 13 Jbeta primers characterized the PCR. Here immunoSEQ multiplex PCR was the method, and the copy in TCRdb shows in-frame clones only, minus some. Seen here are around 80,000 clones, 70% to 80% observed once, and the top ten hold 7.5% to 9.5%. Material for sequencing was PBMCs. These receptor sequences come from a man aged 35 to 55 in good health and CMV-seropositive.

The J gene is TRBJ1-1, the V gene TRBV5-4; 8 bases match TRBD1. J was trimmed by 1 base and V by 2 bases; bases with no gene match: 7. CDR3 length equals 16 residues. Germline values: CDR1 SGHNT, CDR2 YYREEE (reference sequence). The CDR3 region is CASSFNTGQGNTEAFF. The CDR3 DNA follows: TGTGCCAGCAGCTTTAACACCGGACAGGGGAACACTGAAGCTTTCTTT.

V gene TRBV6-5 combines with J gene TRBJ2-5, with 7 bases fitting TRBD2. J lost 1 base, V lost 2 bases, and 7 bases had no gene match. This CDR3 has 16 residues. From germline, CDR1 is MNHEY and CDR2 SVGAGI. In nucleotides, the CDR3 is TGTGCCAGCAGTTACATCGCGGGGGAGATCCAAGAGACCCAGTACTTC. Translated, it gives CASSYIAGEIQETQYF.

The chain recombines TRBV7-3 with TRBJ2-1, with 8 bases that match TRBD2. The CDR3 length is 14 residues. CDR1 SGHTA and CDR2 FQGTGA come from the germline V gene. V lost 5 bases and J lost 9; bases outside the gene matches: 9. The CDR3 here is CASSPSGSSSEQFF. DNA for the CDR3: TGTGCCAGCAGCCCCAGCGGGAGTTCTAGTGAGCAGTTCTTC. Drawing the rest from reference TRBV7-3 and TRBJ2-1, the complete variable domain is GAGVSQTPSNKVTEKGKYVELRCDPISGHTALYWYRQSLGQGPEFLIYFQGTGAADDSGLPNDRFFAVRPEGSVSTLKIQRTERGDSAVYLCASSPSGSSSEQFFGPGTRLTVL.

V is TRBV7-9 and J is TRBJ1-3; D possibly corresponds to TRBD1 (5 bases). CDR1 is SEHNR and CDR2 is FQNEAQ in the germline V gene (reference sequence). Trimming shortened V by 1 base and J by 0 bases, and 13 bases separated the two germline ends. The CDR3 is 17 residues long. CDR3 nucleotides: TGTGCCAGCAGCTTAGGCGTCGGGGGATCCTCTGGAAACACCATATATTTT. Translating it yields CASSLGVGGSSGNTIYF.

This clone was found a few times. The chain joins TRBV29-1 to TRBJ2-1; 11 nucleotides match TRBD2. Losses at the gene ends were 4 bases for V and 4 bases for J; bases not matched to a gene: 6. CDR1 is SQVTM and CDR2 is ANQGSEA in the germline V gene. The CDR3 is made up of 15 amino acids. For the CDR3, the DNA is TGCAGCGTTGTTGTTGGACTAGCGGGTTACAATGAGCAGTTCTTC. This codes for CSVVVGLAGYNEQFF.

V is TRBV7-9 and J is TRBJ1-1, with 10 bases aligning to TRBD1. V was clipped by 3 bases and J by 8 bases; unmatched bases: 6. CDR1 is SEHNR, CDR2 FQNEAQ, per germline (reference sequence). The CDR3 loop spans 14 amino acids. CDR3: CASSFDRGPGEAFF. For the CDR3, the DNA is TGTGCCAGCAGCTTCGACAGGGGGCCGGGGGAAGCTTTCTTT.

This clone has a handful of counts. J is TRBJ1-3 and V is TRBV5-1; D perhaps matches TRBD1 (6 bases). The V and J ends lost 0 bases and 0 bases respectively, with 10 bases between them. Germline CDR1 reads SGHRS; CDR2 reads YFSETQ. This CDR3 has 16 amino acids. In DNA, the CDR3 is TGCGCCAGCAGCTTGGGGACAGCGTCCTCTGGAAACACCATATATTTT. This codes for CASSLGTASSGNTIYF.

The genes are TRBV9 and TRBJ2-3, with D possibly matching TRBD2 (5 bases). CDR1 is SGDLS, CDR2 YYNGEE, per germline. The V and J ends lost 5 bases and 5 bases respectively, with 18 bases between them. The CDR3 spans 15 residues. The CDR3 reads CASRNTREREDTQYF. The CDR3 DNA reads as TGTGCCAGCAGGAACACCCGTGAGAGGGAAGATACGCAGTATTTT.

The chain recombines TRBV2 with TRBJ1-5; D remains unclear. Per germline, CDR1 SNHLY and CDR2 FYNNEI. The V gene lost 7 bases and the J gene lost 4 bases, with 11 bases spanning the gap. The CDR3 runs to 13 residues. CDR3 region: CASTVAENQPQHF. The CDR3 DNA reads as TGTGCCAGCACCGTGGCGGAGAATCAGCCCCAGCATTTT.

The chain is built from TRBV5-6 and TRBJ1-3; 10 nucleotides agree with TRBD1. Germline V gene lookup returns CDR1 SGHDT and CDR2 YYEEEE. This CDR3 is 14 amino acids long. Losses at the gene ends were 5 bases for V and 2 bases for J; bases not matched to a gene: 1. The CDR3, as DNA: TGTGCCAGCAGGGGACAGGGGACTGGAAACACCATATATTTT. Translating it yields CASRGQGTGNTIYF.